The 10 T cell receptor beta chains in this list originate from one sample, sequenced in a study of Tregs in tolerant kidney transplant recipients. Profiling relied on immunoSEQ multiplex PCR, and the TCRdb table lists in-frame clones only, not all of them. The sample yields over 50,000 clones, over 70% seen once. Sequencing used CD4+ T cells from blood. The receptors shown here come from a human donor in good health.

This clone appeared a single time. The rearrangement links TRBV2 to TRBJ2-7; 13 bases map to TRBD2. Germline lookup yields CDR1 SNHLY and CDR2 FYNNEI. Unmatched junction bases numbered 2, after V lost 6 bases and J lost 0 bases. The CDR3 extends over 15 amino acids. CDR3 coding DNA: TGTGCCAGCAGGAGGACTAGCGGGAGCTCCTACGAGCAGTACTTC. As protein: CASRRTSGSSYEQYF.

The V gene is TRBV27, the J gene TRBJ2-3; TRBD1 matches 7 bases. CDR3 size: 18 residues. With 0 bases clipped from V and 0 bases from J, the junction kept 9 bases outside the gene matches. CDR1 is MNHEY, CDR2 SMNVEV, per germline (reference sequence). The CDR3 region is CASSLSIILDRSTDTQYF. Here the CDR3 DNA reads TGTGCCAGCAGTTTATCGATCATCCTGGACAGGAGCACAGATACGCAGTATTTT.

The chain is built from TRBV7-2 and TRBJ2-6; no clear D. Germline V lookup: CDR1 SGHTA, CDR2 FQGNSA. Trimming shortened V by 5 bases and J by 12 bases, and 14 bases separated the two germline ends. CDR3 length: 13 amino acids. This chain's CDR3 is CASSLPAVGVLTF. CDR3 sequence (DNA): TGTGCCAGCAGCCTACCGGCAGTCGGCGTCCTGACTTTC.

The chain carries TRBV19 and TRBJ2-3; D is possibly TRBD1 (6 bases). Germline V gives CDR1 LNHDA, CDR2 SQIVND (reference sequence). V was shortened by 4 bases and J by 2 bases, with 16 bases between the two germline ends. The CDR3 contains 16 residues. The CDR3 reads CASSTNRDGATDTQYF. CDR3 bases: TGTGCCAGTAGTACCAACAGGGATGGCGCCACAGATACGCAGTATTTT.

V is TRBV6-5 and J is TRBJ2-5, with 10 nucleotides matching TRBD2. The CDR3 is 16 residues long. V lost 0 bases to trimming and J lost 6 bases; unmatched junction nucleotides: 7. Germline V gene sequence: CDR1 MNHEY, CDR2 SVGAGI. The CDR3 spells CASSYSEAGGLKTQYF. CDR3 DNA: TGTGCCAGCAGTTACTCGGAAGCGGGGGGGCTTAAGACCCAGTACTTC.

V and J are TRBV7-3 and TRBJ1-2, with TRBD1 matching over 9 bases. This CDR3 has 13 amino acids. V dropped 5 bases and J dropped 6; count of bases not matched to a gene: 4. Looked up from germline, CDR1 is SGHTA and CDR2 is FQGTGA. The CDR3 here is CASSPGQGHGYTF. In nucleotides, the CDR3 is TGTGCCAGCAGCCCGGGACAGGGTCATGGCTACACCTTC.

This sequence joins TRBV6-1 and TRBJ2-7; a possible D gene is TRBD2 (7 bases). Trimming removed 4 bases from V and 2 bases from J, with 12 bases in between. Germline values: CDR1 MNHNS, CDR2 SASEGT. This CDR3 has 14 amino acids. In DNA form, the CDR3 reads TGTGCCAGCAGTGTAGAGGGGGGGGCCTACGAGCAGTACTTC. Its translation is CASSVEGGAYEQYF.

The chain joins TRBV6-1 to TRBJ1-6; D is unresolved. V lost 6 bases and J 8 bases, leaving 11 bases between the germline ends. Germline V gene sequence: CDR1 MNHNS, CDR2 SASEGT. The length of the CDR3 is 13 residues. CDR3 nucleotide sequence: TGTGCCAGCAGAGAGACTCCTTATTCACCCCTCCACTTT. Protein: CASRETPYSPLHF.

CDR3 amino acids: CASGLPREGDRAPFF. As DNA, the CDR3 is TGTGCTAGTGGTTTGCCCCGTGAGGGGGACAGGGCCCCTTTCTTT. The chain is built from TRBV12-5 and TRBJ1-1; 9 positions match TRBD1. Trimming cost V 2 bases and J 12 bases; bases outside gene matches: 13. This CDR3 region has 15 residues. Germline CDR1 LGHNT, CDR2 FRNRAP.

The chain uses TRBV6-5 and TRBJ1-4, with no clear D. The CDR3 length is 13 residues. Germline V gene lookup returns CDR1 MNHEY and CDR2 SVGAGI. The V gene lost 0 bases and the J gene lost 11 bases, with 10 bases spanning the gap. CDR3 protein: CASSYSSSLKLFF. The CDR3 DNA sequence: TGTGCCAGCAGTTACTCGAGCAGCCTTAAACTGTTTTTT.